What follows are 26 T cell receptor beta chains derived from one specimen sequenced in a study of T cells expressing NK-cell markers. No DNA is given; TCRdb re-called the 5' RACE reads and lists each CDR3 protein once. The table lists about 190,000 distinct CDR3 sequences, with 20% to 25% in the top ten. Sequenced input: blood T cells: a sorted CD56 or NKG2C T cell subset, CD4+ or CD8+ T cells, or bulk PBMC T cells (not recorded which). The receptors were gathered from a man aged 18 to 69 in good health.

V is TRBV27 and J is TRBJ2-3. This CDR3 is 14 amino acids long. The V gene's germline CDR1 is MNHEY and CDR2 SMNVEV (reference sequence). CDR3 amino acids: CASSLLGFRDTQYF.

The chain is built from TRBV7-2 and TRBJ1-5. CDR1 SGHTA and CDR2 FQGNSA come from the germline V gene. The CDR3 is 16 residues long. CDR3 loop: CASSSLLLGGNQPQHF.

This chain connects TRBV25-1 to TRBJ2-1. This CDR3 spans 11 amino acids. Germline V gene lookup returns CDR1 MGHDK and CDR2 SYGVNS. The CDR3 loop is CASSVIYEQFF.

The chain is built from TRBV27 and TRBJ2-7; TCRdb lists TRBD2, though no DNA is available to test this call. The CDR3 runs to 17 residues. Looked up from germline, CDR1 is MNHEY and CDR2 is SMNVEV (reference sequence). The CDR3 reads CASSLIGGDGISYEQYF.

The chain has TRBV5-6 and TRBJ2-3. Germline V gene data show CDR1 as SGHDT and CDR2 as YYEEEE. The CDR3 loop spans 11 amino acids. CDR3 amino acids: CASHVRDTQYF.

The V call is TRBV7-9, the J call TRBJ2-1; TCRdb selects TRBD2, and the lack of DNA leaves this call unchecked. Germline V gene sequence: CDR1 SEHNR, CDR2 FQNEAQ (reference sequence). CDR3 size: 14 residues. The CDR3 protein is CASSPGTSGNEQFF.

The chain joins TRBV6-6 to TRBJ2-7; TCRdb picks TRBD1, but there is no DNA to check that call. The CDR3 is made up of 13 amino acids. Germline CDR1 reads MNHNY; CDR2 reads SVGAGI (reference sequence). CDR3 in amino acids: CASTNRETYEQYF.

The genes are TRBV29-1 and TRBJ2-3; the TRBD2 assignment by TCRdb is unverifiable without DNA. CDR3 length: 16 amino acids. The germline V gene encodes CDR1 SQVTM and CDR2 ANQGSEA. This chain's CDR3 is CSVEGLAGGPKDTQYF.

The rearrangement uses TRBV7-3 and TRBJ2-1; there is no DNA to check the TCRdb D call of TRBD1. CDR1 SGHTA and CDR2 FQGTGA come from the germline V gene. This CDR3 has 16 residues. CDR3: CASSLYSGQGYNEQFF. The whole variable domain, filled in from reference TRBV7-3 and TRBJ2-1, reads GAGVSQTPSNKVTEKGKYVELRCDPISGHTALYWYRQSLGQGPEFLIYFQGTGAADDSGLPNDRFFAVRPEGSVSTLKIQRTERGDSAVYLCASSLYSGQGYNEQFFGPGTRLTVL.

This chain links TRBV2 with TRBJ2-5; without DNA, the TCRdb call of TRBD2 cannot be checked. The CDR3 runs 18 residues. Germline V gene sequence: CDR1 SNHLY, CDR2 FYNNEI. CDR3 amino acids: CASRPPGLAGKFLETQYF.

The V and J genes are TRBV15 and TRBJ2-2; lacking DNA, the TRBD1 call made by TCRdb goes unchecked. Germline-derived CDR1 and CDR2 are LNHNV and YYDKDF (reference sequence). The CDR3 sequence is 14 residues long. The CDR3 sequence is CATGQGADTGELFF.

The chain has TRBV29-1 and TRBJ2-3. This CDR3 region has 11 residues. Germline values: CDR1 SQVTM, CDR2 ANQGSEA. The CDR3 sequence: CSVERVDTQYF.

The chain employs TRBV5-5 and TRBJ2-1; with no DNA, the TCRdb D assignment of TRBD2 cannot be verified. CDR1 and CDR2 (germline): SGHKS, YYEKEE (reference sequence). The CDR3 is 14 residues long. The CDR3 region is CASSFGTRGGEQFF.

The chain is built from TRBV9 and TRBJ2-7; there is no DNA to check the TCRdb D call of TRBD2. The germline V gene encodes CDR1 SGDLS and CDR2 YYNGEE. The CDR3 runs to 15 residues. The CDR3 protein is CASSTTGTGAYEQYF.

The chain recombines TRBV12-3 or TRBV12-4 with TRBJ2-7; the D gene TCRdb calls, TRBD1, cannot be checked with no DNA. This CDR3 region has 13 residues. This CDR3 is CASSLGTASWRYF.

The chain recombines TRBV9 with TRBJ2-3. Germline CDR1 SGDLS, CDR2 YYNGEE. The CDR3 consists of 17 residues. The CDR3 reads CASSPSEVRTSTDTQYF.

This chain uses TRBV16 with TRBJ1-2; TCRdb outputs TRBD1, but without DNA this stays unchecked. The CDR3 has 17 residues. Germline CDR1 is KGHSY and CDR2 is FQNENV. This CDR3 reads CASSQSTVPMGDYGYTF.

The chain employs TRBV7-2 and TRBJ2-1; TCRdb picks TRBD1, but there is no DNA to check that call. CDR1 and CDR2 (germline): SGHTA, FQGNSA. CDR3 length equals 12 residues. CDR3 loop: CASSLTGGPQFF.

The CDR3: CASSFSSDTQYF. V gene TRBV7-2 combines with J gene TRBJ2-3. The CDR3 is 12 amino acids. Germline loops: CDR1 SGHTA, CDR2 FQGNSA.

The chain uses TRBV14 and TRBJ2-2; the TCRdb D gene call, TRBD1, has no DNA to confirm it. CDR1 SGHDN and CDR2 FVKESK come from the germline V gene. The CDR3 runs 16 residues. CDR3 amino acids: CASSQDTGFLTGELFF.

The rearrangement links TRBV24-1 to TRBJ1-2; absent DNA, TCRdb's TRBD1 call cannot be checked. CDR1 is KGHDR, CDR2 SFDVKD, per germline. The length of the CDR3 is 15 residues. CDR3 in amino acids: CATSESTGGLYGYTF.

The chain has TRBV7-8 and TRBJ2-2; lacking DNA, the TRBD1 call made by TCRdb goes unchecked. The CDR3 consists of 15 residues. Germline-derived CDR1 and CDR2 are SGHVS and FQNEAQ. CDR3 loop: CASSARQGNTGELFF.

The chain recombines TRBV12-3 or TRBV12-4 with TRBJ2-7; TCRdb gives TRBD2 as the D gene, but with no DNA this cannot be confirmed. The CDR3 runs 14 residues. This CDR3 is CASSLGGPYYEQYF.

The rearrangement joins TRBV7-3 to TRBJ2-1. The CDR3 contains 15 residues. Germline lookup yields CDR1 SGHTA and CDR2 FQGTGA. CDR3 sequence: CASSFDLSSYNEQFF.

The rearrangement joins TRBV9 to TRBJ2-7; TCRdb gives TRBD2 as the D gene, but with no DNA this cannot be confirmed. Germline V gene sequence: CDR1 SGDLS, CDR2 YYNGEE. CDR3 length: 17 amino acids. The CDR3 region is CASSVGTGLAGVNEQYF.

V gene TRBV27 combines with J gene TRBJ2-7; TCRdb's D gene call, TRBD1, goes unchecked for lack of DNA. Germline assignment: CDR1 MNHEY and CDR2 SMNVEV (reference sequence). The CDR3 sequence is 15 residues long. CDR3 in amino acids: CASSLTGQGTYEQYF.